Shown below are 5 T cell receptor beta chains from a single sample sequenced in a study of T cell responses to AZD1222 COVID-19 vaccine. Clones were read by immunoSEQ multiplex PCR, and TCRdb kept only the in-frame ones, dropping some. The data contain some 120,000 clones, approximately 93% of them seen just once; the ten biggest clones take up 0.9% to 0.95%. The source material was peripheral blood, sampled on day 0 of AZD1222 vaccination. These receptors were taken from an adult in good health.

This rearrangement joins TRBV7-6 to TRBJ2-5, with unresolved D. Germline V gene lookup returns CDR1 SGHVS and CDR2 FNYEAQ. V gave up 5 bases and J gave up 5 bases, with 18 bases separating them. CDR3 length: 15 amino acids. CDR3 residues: CASSRGVAVFETQYF. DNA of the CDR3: TGTGCCAGCAGCCGTGGCGTAGCCGTGTTTGAGACCCAGTACTTC.

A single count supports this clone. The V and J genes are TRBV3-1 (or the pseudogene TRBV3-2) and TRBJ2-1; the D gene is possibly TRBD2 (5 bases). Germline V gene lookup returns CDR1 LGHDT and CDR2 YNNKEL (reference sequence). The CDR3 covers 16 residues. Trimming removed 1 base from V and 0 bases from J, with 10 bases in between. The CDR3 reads CASSQGWTSSYNEQFF. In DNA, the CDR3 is TGTGCCAGCAGCCAAGGTTGGACTTCCTCCTACAATGAGCAGTTCTTC.

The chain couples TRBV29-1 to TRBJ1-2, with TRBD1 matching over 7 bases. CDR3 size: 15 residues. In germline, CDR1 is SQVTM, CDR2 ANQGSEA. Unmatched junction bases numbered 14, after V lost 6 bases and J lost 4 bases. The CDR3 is CSVYTNRGGSYGYTF. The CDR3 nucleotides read TGCAGCGTGTATACAAACAGGGGAGGCAGCTATGGCTACACCTTC.

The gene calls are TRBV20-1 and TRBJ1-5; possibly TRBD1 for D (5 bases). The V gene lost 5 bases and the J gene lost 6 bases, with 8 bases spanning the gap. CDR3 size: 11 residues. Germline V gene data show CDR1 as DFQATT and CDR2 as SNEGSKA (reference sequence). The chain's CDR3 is CSAGGGQPQHF. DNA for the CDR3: TGCAGTGCTGGGGGTGGTCAGCCCCAGCATTTT.

The chain's CDR3 is CASSIDIWAEQYF. As DNA, the CDR3 is TGTGCCAGTAGTATAGACATTTGGGCCGAGCAGTACTTC. The chain employs TRBV19 and TRBJ2-7; D gene uncertain. From germline, CDR1 is LNHDA and CDR2 SQIVND (reference sequence). The V end lost 0 bases, the J end lost 6 bases, and 9 bases lay between the germline ends. The CDR3 has 13 residues.